The 27 T cell receptor beta chains in this list originate from one sample, sequenced in a study of tumor and adjacent non-tumor tissue in lung cancer. Three rounds of nested PCR, following a modified ARM-PCR protocol, produced the TCRbeta library. One entry per CDR3 protein, called by TCRdb with MiXCR from the multiplex PCR reads. This table has approximately 68,000 distinct CDR3 sequences, approximately 73% appearing once. RNA was extracted from bulk tissue without any cell sorting. Sequenced: lung tumor tissue. The receptor set was obtained from a man in his fifties or sixties with non-small cell lung cancer.

This clonotype was seen a few times. Germline is not matched at one junction end, which may reflect a read error. The chain joins TRBV10-2 to TRBJ1-2; the match to TRBD1 covers 7 bases. CDR1 WSHSY and CDR2 SAAADI come from the germline V gene. This CDR3 region has 13 residues. The chain's CDR3 is CASIRQGDYGYTF. The CDR3 region has the DNA TGCGCCAGCATCCGACAGGGCGACTATGGCTATACCTTC.

In its sample, this clonotype was seen once. A much larger clone differs from this one at a single base, so this may be a read error. The chain joins TRBV28 to TRBJ2-7; tentatively, D is TRBD2 (5 bases). Germline assignment: CDR1 MDHEN and CDR2 SYDVKM. The germline V and J ends were trimmed by 3 bases and 0 bases, with 9 bases remaining between them. This CDR3 has 14 amino acids. The CDR3 DNA reads TGTGCCAGCAGTTTGAGGAGGATCTCCTACGAGCAGTACTTC. Its protein product is CASSLRRISYEQYF.

This clonotype was seen a handful of times. It may be a read error: a sequence one base away is much more abundant. The CDR3 here is CASSYTGGRSRYEQYF. The DNA of the CDR3 is TGTGCCAGCAGTTACACTGGAGGGAGGAGCAGATACGAGCAGTACTTC. V gene TRBV6-2 or TRBV6-3 combines with J gene TRBJ2-7, with D possibly matching TRBD2 (6 bases). The CDR3 covers 16 residues. V was clipped by 2 bases and J by 4 bases, with 18 bases between them. In germline, CDR1 is MNHEY, CDR2 SVGEGT.

This clonotype is termed medium-sized. This chain connects TRBV6-6 to TRBJ2-5, with D possibly TRBD1 on 6 matching bases. Germline V gene lookup returns CDR1 MNHNY and CDR2 SVGAGI (reference sequence). V shed 8 bases and J shed 3 bases, with 13 bases lying between them. CDR3 length: 13 residues. CDR3: CASRAGVEETQYF. CDR3 coding DNA: TGTGCCAGCCGAGCAGGGGTGGAAGAGACCCAGTACTTC.

A word on this clonotype: Germline and junction disagree at one end, which may indicate a read error. This rearrangement joins TRBV29-1 to TRBJ2-6, with D tentatively TRBD1 (5 bases). The CDR3 consists of 13 residues. Per germline, CDR1 SQVTM and CDR2 ANQGSEA. The CDR3 sequence: CSVAPSGASVLIF. For the CDR3, the DNA is TGCAGCGTTGCCCCCTCTGGGGCCAGCGTCCTGATTTTC.

Regarding this clonotype: One end of the junction varies from germline; a read error may be responsible. The CDR3 is CSASVTGGLQETQYF. CDR3 nucleotide sequence: TGCAGTGCTAGCGTAACAGGGGGCCTCCAAGAGACCCAGTACTTT. The chain recombines TRBV20-1 with TRBJ2-5; 9 bases match TRBD1. The germline V gene encodes CDR1 DFQATT and CDR2 SNEGSKA (reference sequence). This CDR3 is built from 15 residues.

This chain connects TRBV20-1 to TRBJ2-1; a possible D gene is TRBD1 (6 bases). V was shortened by 1 base and J by 15 bases, with 19 bases between the two germline ends. The CDR3 is 13 residues long. CDR1 and CDR2 (germline): DFQATT, SNEGSKA (reference sequence). CDR3 region: CSARVEGVPKLFF. Here the CDR3 DNA reads TGCAGTGCTAGAGTAGAGGGGGTGCCAAAGCTGTTCTTC.

The CDR3 is CASRPGASSIENTGELFF. CDR3 sequence (DNA): TGCGCCAGCAGGCCGGGGGCCTCTAGCATAGAGAACACCGGGGAGCTGTTTTTT. The J gene is TRBJ2-2, the V gene TRBV10-2; D may correspond to TRBD1 or TRBD2 (6 bases each). CDR3 length: 18 amino acids. The V end was cut by 6 bases, the J end by 1 base, with 21 bases between. Looked up from germline, CDR1 is WSHSY and CDR2 is SAAADI.

DNA of the CDR3: TGTGCCAGCAGTGGAATAGGAGCGGAAGCTTTTTCTGAGACCCAGTACTTC. Protein sequence: CASSGIGAEAFSETQYF. V gene TRBV6-1 combines with J gene TRBJ2-5; tentative D call: TRBD2 (5 bases). This CDR3 is built from 17 residues. The germline V gene has CDR1 MNHNS and CDR2 SASEGT. V was trimmed by 4 bases and J by 5 bases, leaving 23 bases between them.

This clonotype turned up a few times. This rearrangement joins TRBV5-1 to TRBJ2-1, with 8 bases matching TRBD2. The CDR3 runs 14 residues. Germline CDR1 and CDR2: SGHRS and YFSETQ. The trim removed 4 bases at V and 8 bases at J, leaving 8 bases unmatched. The CDR3 DNA is TGCGCCAGCAGCCGCCGAAGCGGGAGCGATGAGCAGTTCTTC. This translates into CASSRRSGSDEQFF.

This clonotype appeared a few times. The junction does not match germline at one end; this may be a read error. The chain recombines TRBV20-1 with TRBJ2-5, with a tentative D call TRBD1 (5 bases). The CDR3 has 12 residues. Germline V gives CDR1 DFQATT, CDR2 SNEGSKA (reference sequence). CDR3 protein: CNALGVLETQYF. DNA of the CDR3: TGCAATGCTTTAGGGGTGCTGGAGACTCAGTACTTC.

In its sample, this clonotype was seen a few times. A much larger clone sits a single nucleotide away, making a read error possible. The rearrangement joins TRBV6-5 to TRBJ1-1; D uncertain. The germline gives CDR1 MNHEY, CDR2 SVGAGI. The CDR3 sequence is 15 residues long. The CDR3, as DNA: TGTGCCAGCAGTCTCAGTCACCAGCTGAACAATGAAGCTTTCTTT. Translated, it gives CASSLSHQLNNEAFF.

Notes on this clonotype: It may be a read error: a sequence one base away is much more abundant. V gene TRBV5-1 combines with J gene TRBJ2-1; 10 nucleotides align to TRBD2. TRBJ2-7 explains the end of the DNA better; the J call may be wrong. Germline V gene data show CDR1 as SGHRS and CDR2 as YFSETQ. This CDR3 comprises 17 residues. This CDR3 reads CASANSRAGGPRNEQYF. DNA of the CDR3: TGCGCCAGCGCTAACTCGCGAGCGGGAGGGCCGAGGAATGAGCAGTACTTC.

With regard to this clonotype: At one boundary the junction diverges from the germline segment, which might be a read error. The chain employs TRBV6-2 or TRBV6-3 and TRBJ2-3; 7 bases are shared with TRBD2. Germline CDR1 and CDR2: MNHEY and SVGEGT. The CDR3 length is 20 residues. CDR3 region: CARSYPRPVLARVGLDKQYF. CDR3 nucleotides: TGTGCCAGGAGTTACCCCCGACCGGTACTAGCGAGAGTAGGGCTAGATAAGCAGTATTTT.

In regard to this clonotype: The germline gene is not matched at one end of the junction; a read error may be the cause. The V gene is TRBV20-1, the J gene TRBJ2-4; D call uncertain. CDR1 DFQATT and CDR2 SNEGSKA come from the germline V gene (reference sequence). This CDR3 region has 12 residues. CDR3 nucleotide sequence: TGCAGCGCTAGAGGCCCGGAAAGCTTTCAGTACTTC. Protein: CSARGPESFQYF.

Of note for this clonotype: A read error may explain this, as a much larger clone is one base away. The chain links TRBV7-8 to TRBJ1-5, with TRBD1 as a possible D gene (6 bases). Germline lookup yields CDR1 SGHVS and CDR2 FQNEAQ. Trimming stripped 5 bases from V and 5 bases from J, with 16 bases between. CDR3 length equals 15 residues. The CDR3 here is CASSMVGGSDQPQHF. CDR3 DNA sequence: TGTGCCAGCAGCATGGTCGGGGGCAGCGATCAGCCCCAGCATTTT.

About this clonotype itself: Because it lacks the conserved phenylalanine or tryptophan at the end, this CDR3 is likely a read error. The chain is built from TRBV20-1 and TRBJ1-5, with D perhaps TRBD1 (5 bases). CDR1 and CDR2 from the germline V gene are DFQATT and SNEGSKA (reference sequence). V was cut by 6 bases and J by 5 bases, with 14 bases left in between. The length of the CDR3 is 13 residues. The CDR3 protein is CSADEQVHQPQHC. The CDR3 DNA follows: TGCAGTGCCGATGAACAGGTCCATCAGCCCCAGCATTGT.

There are many counts of this clonotype. This sequence joins TRBV20-1 and TRBJ2-7, with a possible D match to TRBD2 (6 bases). Germline CDR1 and CDR2: DFQATT and SNEGSKA (reference sequence). The length of the CDR3 is 15 residues. CDR3 region: CSLQAAKGRLNEQYF. CDR3 nucleotide sequence: TGCAGCCTTCAAGCCGCGAAGGGGAGGCTGAACGAGCAGTACTTC.

A remark on this clonotype: Germline and junction disagree at one end, which may indicate a read error. The J gene is TRBJ2-2, the V gene TRBV6-2 or TRBV6-3; D tentatively fits TRBD1 or TRBD2 (6 bases each). The CDR3 has 14 amino acids. Per the germline V gene, CDR1 is MNHEY and CDR2 is SVGEGT. In nucleotides, the CDR3 is TGCGCCAGCATCATTTGGGGGGCCACCGGGGAGCTGTTTTTT. This gives the protein CASIIWGATGELFF.

For this clonotype: A read error may account for a junction end that differs from germline. V is TRBV10-3 and J is TRBJ2-6; 16 nucleotides agree with TRBD2. The V gene's germline CDR1 is ENHRY and CDR2 SYGVKD. This CDR3 is built from 20 residues. This chain's CDR3 is CAISEHGTSGRESGINVLTF. CDR3 in DNA: TGTGCCATCAGTGAACATGGGACTAGCGGGAGGGAGTCTGGGATCAACGTACTGACTTTC.

About this clonotype itself: This likely comes from a read error, as the CDR3 has no conserved phenylalanine or tryptophan at its end. This chain links TRBV11-1 with TRBJ2-5; 9 positions agree with TRBD2. CDR1 and CDR2 (germline): SGHAT, FQDESV (reference sequence). This CDR3 region has 14 residues. The DNA of the CDR3 is TGTGCCAGCAGCCTAGCGGGACTAGTGGAGACCCAGTACTCC. Amino acid sequence: CASSLAGLVETQYS.

Points on this clonotype: A much larger clone is a single base away; this may be a read error. This chain uses TRBV5-1 with TRBJ1-1, with D hard to call. The CDR3 contains 13 residues. Germline V gene data show CDR1 as SGHRS and CDR2 as YFSETQ. The CDR3 nucleotides read TGCGCCAGCAGATTGGCTGGGCGGCCTGAAGCTTTCTTT. This gives the protein CASRLAGRPEAFF.

Comment on this clonotype: Relative to the germline gene, one junction end is altered; a read error may explain this. The chain carries TRBV7-9 and TRBJ2-7, with 10 bases that match TRBD2. The CDR3 length is 14 residues. Germline-derived CDR1 and CDR2 are SEHNR and FQNEAQ (reference sequence). The CDR3 loop reads CAGSGGASRSEQYF. CDR3 in DNA: TGTGCCGGCAGCGGGGGGGCTAGCCGGTCTGAGCAGTACTTC.

This clonotype has ten or more counts. The junction departs from the called germline gene at one end, perhaps through a read error. The chain combines TRBV12-3 or TRBV12-4 with TRBJ2-5; 7 nucleotides align to TRBD1. This CDR3 has 15 amino acids. As DNA, the CDR3 is TGTGCCAGCAGCCCTAGACAGGGACCATCAGAGACCCGGTACTTC. Translating it yields CASSPRQGPSETRYF.

V usage is TRBV5-6 and J usage is TRBJ2-1; D is possibly TRBD2 (5 bases). The CDR3 has 22 amino acids. Germline V gene data show CDR1 as SGHDT and CDR2 as YYEEEE. The germline V and J ends were trimmed by 6 bases and 4 bases, with 38 bases remaining between them. DNA of the CDR3: TGTGCCAGCAACCCACCCCGGGGATCGAGTCTTGCGGGCCCGCTCCAATACAATGAGCAGTTCTTC. This sequence encodes CASNPPRGSSLAGPLQYNEQFF.

This chain uses TRBV6-1 with TRBJ2-1; 13 nucleotides line up with TRBD2. The CDR3 is 16 amino acids. Trimming removed 1 base from V and 7 bases from J; junction bases left unmatched: 4. The germline V gene has CDR1 MNHNS and CDR2 SASEGT. CDR3 DNA: TGTGCCAGCAGTGAAGGACTAGCGGGAGGCAAGAATGAGCAGTTCTTC. This encodes CASSEGLAGGKNEQFF.

This clonotype occurred many times. The chain has TRBV20-1 and TRBJ2-2, with D possibly being TRBD2 (5 bases). Trimming removed 5 bases from V and 2 bases from J, with 12 bases in between. The V gene's germline CDR1 is DFQATT and CDR2 SNEGSKA (reference sequence). This CDR3 has 14 residues. In DNA, the CDR3 is TGCAGTGCTTGGCCGAGCGGTAACACCGGGGAGCTGTTTTTT. It is translated as CSAWPSGNTGELFF.